The rows below give T cell receptor beta chains drawn from one sample of a study of yellow fever vaccine responses in identical twins. One entry per CDR3 protein results from TCRdb running MiXCR on the RT-PCR reads. The sample contains some 20,000 distinct CDR3 sequences, roughly 73% of which appear only once. The sample in question was T cells from blood (PBMCs), unsorted or a sorted subset (not recorded which), obtained before or after yellow fever vaccination (not recorded which). These receptors all stem from a woman aged 18-29 years who received the yellow fever vaccine. The CDR3 runs from the conserved cysteine through the conserved F or W. Fields, in order: V gene, CDR3 protein.

TRBV12-3/TRBV12-4 | CASTDKRYAYEQYF
TRBV20-1 | CSARGTGLQNTEAFF
TRBV9 | CASSVFGGAGNEQFF
TRBV12-3/TRBV12-4 | CASTRQGNYNSPLHF
TRBV12-3/TRBV12-4 | CASRMTVDTEAFF
TRBV4-1 | CASSPNLYYEQYF
TRBV19 | CASSIVLGQPQHF
TRBV2 | CASTGVHGYTF
TRBV4-1 | CASSRDRGTYEQYF
TRBV15 | CATSRDLPLGNTIYF
TRBV11-3 | CASSFGGYTYNEQFF
TRBV19 | CASSTRDFSDSPLHF
TRBV10-3 | CAISDPAKGPSNQPQHF
TRBV5-1 | CASSLSVPYQETQYF
TRBV7-6 | CASRFSSYNEQFF
TRBV18 | CASSPQGSDGYTF
TRBV9 | CASSERGLSGPSTDTQYF
TRBV28 | CASRPLGAAYEQYF
TRBV28 | CASSRPSGGILEKLFF
TRBV11-1 | CASSLYSRVSGGSYNEQFF
TRBV9 | CASSVRDLGTQYF
TRBV5-1 | CASSLAGTSYNEQFF
TRBV28 | CASRKQGLRYEQYF
TRBV11-1 | CASSPLSGKGENIQYF
TRBV9 | CASSVGDLRDSSNYGYTF
TRBV10-3 | CAISDGRGKGDEQYF
TRBV11-2 | CASSLGLSQNNEQFF
TRBV11-2 | CASRSMSSSYEQYF
TRBV3-1 | CASSPEPSQNIQYF
TRBV11-1 | CASSLVREYEQYF
TRBV7-3 | CASSFDNSYEQYF
TRBV12-3/TRBV12-4 | CASSLNSGGKNIQYF
TRBV2 | CASSEEKGAGELFF
TRBV5-6 | CASSFHSSGRYEQYF
TRBV28 | CASSYDGYEQYF
TRBV24-1 | CATSDPGRVTDTQYF
TRBV20-1 | CSARPRTSPIDTQYF
TRBV5-6 | CASSLRDYNSPLHF
TRBV5-5 | CASSVRTGGTSGNTIYF
TRBV11-1 | CASRTSGGSYNEQFF
TRBV7-8 | CASSPGGSGETQYF
TRBV15 | CATSRDRNISPLHF
TRBV13 | CASSSRQGFGDEQFF
TRBV29-1 | CSVGGSVEAFF
TRBV29-1 | CSVEVGGPYEQYF
TRBV6-4 | CASSVEFGADTEAFF
TRBV29-1 | CSVEKGAGEGNEQFF
TRBV29-1 | CSASRDTSQPQHF
TRBV11-1 | CASSLTDLAGTWVATGELFF
TRBV13 | CASRQDPYEQYF